This record concerns one T cell receptor (beta chain) sequence. The antigen is unknown. The record originates from a study of T cell responses to AZD1222 COVID-19 vaccine. Analysis merged second doses at about 4 or about 12 weeks. The CDR3 totals 15 residues. From germline, CDR1 is SGDLS and CDR2 YYNGEE. V gave up 0 bases and J gave up 4 bases; unmatched junction bases: 6. Study-wide points: The donor group comprised mostly white British people and more females; the analysis possibly underestimated clonal diversity.

Produced via immunoSEQ multiplex PCR; TCRdb's table is partial and in-frame only. The sample consists of about 140,000 clones, more than 70% of them appearing once. This TCR came from an adult who received the AZD1222 COVID-19 vaccine. The specimen was peripheral blood, collected 28 days after the second AZD1222 dose. This chain joins TRBV9 and TRBJ1-2, with 7 bases fitting TRBD1. The DNA of the CDR3 is TGTGCCAGCAGCGTAGATCCAGGGGGAGGCTATGGCTACACCTTC. Translation: CASSVDPGGGYGYTF.